This passage covers 4 T cell receptor beta chains from one sample sequenced in a study of CD8+CD57+ T cells in acquired aplastic anemia (dated by TCRdb to between 2018 and 2020). The sample was run on an Illumina HiSeq 2000. Profiling of TCR beta VDJ combinations and CDR3 sequences used genomic DNA as the template. Starting from the raw public reads, TCRdb applied fastp trimming at Q25, assembled clones with MiXCR and retained in-frame beta chains. Each entry is one CDR3 protein sequence, shown with its most common DNA and genes. The sample profile shows 150,000 to 200,000 distinct CDR3 sequences; roughly half of them were found once. Of the sample, 2.5% to 3.5% falls within the top ten clones. Sequencing was carried out using sorted CD4+, CD8+, or CD8+CD57+ T cells (not recorded which) from PBMCs. All receptors come from a human donor in good health.

This clonotype was seen a few times. This rearrangement joins TRBV6-6 to TRBJ1-1; D gene unclear. CDR3 length equals 15 residues. Germline CDR1 is MNHNY and CDR2 is SVGAGI (reference sequence). Trimming shortened V by 0 bases and J by 4 bases, and 12 bases separated the two germline ends. The CDR3 loop is CASSYSSLGATEAFF. The CDR3 DNA sequence: TGTGCCAGCAGTTACTCATCCCTGGGAGCCACTGAAGCTTTCTTT.

This clonotype occurred many times. V and J are TRBV29-1 and TRBJ2-7; TRBD1 might be the D (6 bases). This CDR3 has 11 amino acids. In germline, CDR1 is SQVTM, CDR2 ANQGSEA. The ends were cut back, 5 bases at V and 4 bases at J, with 9 bases in the middle. CDR3 loop: CSVKGEYEQYF. CDR3 in DNA: TGCAGCGTTAAGGGGGAGTACGAGCAGTACTTC.

With regard to this clonotype: One end of the junction fails to match germline, which may point to a read error. The chain is built from TRBV24-1 and TRBJ2-5; no firm D call. Germline assignment: CDR1 KGHDR and CDR2 SFDVKD. The length of the CDR3 is 15 residues. CDR3 in DNA: TGTGCCTCCAGTGATTTAATGGCTCCAGAAGAGACCCAGTACTTC. Amino acids: CASSDLMAPEETQYF.

With respect to this clonotype: A clone one base away is much larger, so this may be a read error. V gene TRBV19 combines with J gene TRBJ1-1; 9 nucleotides match TRBD1. The ends lost 5 bases at V and 1 base at J; junction bases unmatched: 11. Per the germline V gene, CDR1 is LNHDA and CDR2 is SQIVND (reference sequence). The CDR3 consists of 17 residues. CDR3 coding DNA: TGTGCCAGTAGTCCCAACAGGGGGCTGATAAAGAACACTGAAGCTTTCTTT. Its translation: CASSPNRGLIKNTEAFF. Complete variable domain (other parts from reference TRBV19 and TRBJ1-1): DGGITQSPKYLFRKEGQNVTLSCEQNLNHDAMYWYRQDPGQGLRLIYYSQIVNDFQKGDIAEGYSVSREKKESFPLTVTSAQKNPTAFYLCASSPNRGLIKNTEAFFGQGTRLTVV.